The TCR beta chain described here comes from a study of shared clonotypes between healthy human individuals. Regarding the study as a whole: Rarefaction showed that sequencing of sorted subsets was incomplete (despite large depth). The study generally estimated greater richness for naive than memory subsets.

Cells designated naive CD8 were CD45RO-negative and were positively selected for CCR7, with terminally differentiated effector memory CD45RA+ cells excluded. As to this clone: Its target is not known.

An assay was performed, and its level was deep. TCRdb keeps only in-frame clones here, not all; method: immunoSEQ multiplex PCR. Here the sample spans nearly 2 million clones, approximately 94% being singletons. The sample comprised naive CD8+ T cells sorted from blood. The receptor was derived from a man aged 18 to 29 in good health.

This CDR3 is CASSLGTGSEQYF. The CDR3 DNA follows: TGTGCCAGCAGCTTAGGGACAGGCAGCGAGCAGTACTTC. The J gene is TRBJ2-7, the V gene TRBV11-3; 7 nucleotides align to TRBD1. After removal of 1 base from V and 6 bases from J, the junction contained 3 bases not matched to a gene. The CDR3 length is 13 residues. Germline-derived CDR1 and CDR2 are SGHNT and YENEEA.